A selection of T cell receptor beta chains follows, all from one sample in a study of spatial heterogeneity in lung cancer. TCRdb reprocessed the 5' RACE reads via MiXCR and lists one record per CDR3 protein. The repertoire includes 2,500 or so distinct CDR3 sequences, about 1.4% of them detected once, and over 9.5% sits in the top ten. The sequencing used lung tumor tissue, collected at surgery. Source of these receptors: a male donor with early-stage non-small cell lung cancer. Each CDR3 is given with its conserved first and last residue. Fields, in order: CDR3 protein, J gene, clone size, D gene, V gene. D genes are given only for firm matches. The size field reads once, few or many counts, or a class when the clone is expanded.

CASSLGQANTGELFF	TRBJ2-2	large	TRBD1	TRBV11-2
CASSLNGANVLTF	TRBJ2-6	many	NA	TRBV6-7
CASSEVTGGGVEKLFF	TRBJ1-4	large	NA	TRBV6-1
CSARSGTGLETQYF	TRBJ2-5	medium-sized	TRBD1	TRBV20-1
CASSVAGQADEQFF	TRBJ2-1	many	NA	TRBV9
CASSLEAGGSYGYTF	TRBJ1-2	medium-sized	NA	TRBV7-9
CASSPTPNSQEIQYF	TRBJ2-5	medium-sized	NA	TRBV18
CASSLATSGTVDEQFF	TRBJ2-1	medium-sized	TRBD2	TRBV12-3/TRBV12-4
CSARDEGQGWNGYGYTF	TRBJ1-2	medium-sized	TRBD1	TRBV20-1
CASSGGSETQYF	TRBJ2-5	medium-sized	NA	TRBV19
CATQQGAVEKLFF	TRBJ1-4	medium-sized	TRBD1	TRBV25-1
CATRGYSTGDTEAFF	TRBJ1-1	medium-sized	TRBD1	TRBV24-1
CASSPRTSGSLYEQYF	TRBJ2-7	large	TRBD2	TRBV7-9
CASSFGGNQPQHF	TRBJ1-5	medium-sized	NA	TRBV6-2/TRBV6-3
CASSYTGTSGGLGTDTQYF	TRBJ2-3	medium-sized	TRBD2	TRBV6-6
CAWSVLGVGNQPQHF	TRBJ1-5	medium-sized	NA	TRBV30
CASSPGTSGSLGEQYF	TRBJ2-7	medium-sized	TRBD2	TRBV5-4
CSSRRGLEAFF	TRBJ1-1	medium-sized	TRBD1	TRBV29-1
CASSQALSGQEKLFF	TRBJ1-4	medium-sized	TRBD1	TRBV3-1